This T cell receptor (beta chain) was captured by sequencing in a study of CD8 T cells in Susac syndrome. Study-wide results and caveats: Susac syndrome CD4+ T cell repertoires showed no clonal expansion.

As to this clonotype: Its target is unknown.

Deletions cut 2 bases from V and 7 bases from J, with 10 bases between. There are 12 residues in the CDR3. Germline CDR1 reads SGHRS; CDR2 reads YFSETQ. TCR beta sequencing was performed on blood CD8+ and CD4+ T cells. Recently defined diagnostic criteria for definite or probable disease were fulfilled by Susac syndrome patients. With random hexamers, roughly 0.45 to 1 ug RNA was reverse transcribed. TCRdb processed the immunoSEQ multiplex PCR reads anew with MiXCR; each CDR3 protein has one entry. The table records about 240,000 distinct CDR3 sequences, almost 97% of them present only once. The material sequenced was CD4+ T cells from PBMCs. The clonotype originates from a human donor with Susac syndrome. The gene calls are TRBV5-1 and TRBJ2-7, with a possible D match to TRBD1 (5 bases). The DNA for the CDR3 is TGCGCCAGCAGCTTAGCAGGGTCGGAGCAGTACTTC. It specifies CASSLAGSEQYF.